These 18 T cell receptor beta chains were sequenced from one sample in a study of identical twins. Each CDR3 protein gets one entry after TCRdb re-called the 5' RACE reads with MiXCR. This table has around 530,000 distinct CDR3 sequences, roughly 15% appearing once. These records were also assigned to another study, of yellow fever vaccine responses in identical twins.

Sequencing was done on a sample of CD4+ T cells sorted from blood. The receptor source for this set is a woman under 30 in good health.

The V gene is TRBV3-1, the J gene TRBJ2-3; the D is unclear. Trimming pared 0 bases from V and 0 bases from J, leaving 4 bases between. CDR1 and CDR2 (germline): LGHDT, YNNKEL (reference sequence). The CDR3 is 14 residues long. The CDR3 here is CASSQERSTDTQYF. The DNA of the CDR3 is TGTGCCAGCAGCCAAGAGCGTAGCACAGATACGCAGTATTTT.

This clonotype showed up just a few times. The genes are TRBV4-1 and TRBJ2-2; 7 nucleotides match TRBD1. The trim removed 3 bases at V and 3 bases at J, leaving 10 bases unmatched. The CDR3 contains 17 residues. Germline loops: CDR1 MGHRA, CDR2 YSYEKL. The CDR3 DNA follows: TGCGCCAGCAGCCACAAAAGACAGGGTGGTTACACCGGGGAGCTGTTTTTT. It encodes CASSHKRQGGYTGELFF.

V is TRBV20-1 and J is TRBJ2-3; TRBD2 aligns across 8 bases. The V gene end was trimmed by 6 bases and the J gene end by 8 bases; junction bases not matched to a gene: 13. The CDR3 loop spans 14 amino acids. Germline V gene lookup returns CDR1 DFQATT and CDR2 SNEGSKA (reference sequence). This CDR3 reads CSAHTSFAGGTQYF. The CDR3 nucleotides are TGCAGTGCGCACACTAGCTTCGCGGGAGGTACGCAGTATTTT.

This chain links TRBV12-3 or TRBV12-4 with TRBJ2-2; tentatively, D is TRBD2 (8 bases). The CDR3 loop spans 20 amino acids. Trimming removed 6 bases from V and 1 base from J, with 27 bases in between. CDR3 in amino acids: CASRGRGQMVSGVNTGELFF. CDR3 nucleotide sequence: TGTGCCAGCAGGGGACGGGGACAGATGGTTAGCGGGGTGAACACCGGGGAGCTGTTTTTT.

This clonotype was counted only a few times. The V call is TRBV12-3 or TRBV12-4, the J call TRBJ2-3, with 7 bases aligning to TRBD2. The CDR3 loop spans 14 amino acids. V was pared by 7 bases and J by 3 bases, with 7 bases of the junction left unmatched. The CDR3 DNA reads as TGTGCCAGCAAGATCGGGAGGTTTACAGATACGCAGTATTTT. It translates to CASKIGRFTDTQYF.

The chain couples TRBV6-1 to TRBJ1-1; tentatively, D is TRBD1 (6 bases). The V and J ends lost 8 bases and 4 bases respectively, with 20 bases between them. Germline V gene sequence: CDR1 MNHNS, CDR2 SASEGT. CDR3 length equals 15 residues. CDR3 amino acids: CASDRGGFRGTEAFF. CDR3 bases: TGTGCCAGCGATAGAGGGGGGTTCCGTGGCACTGAAGCTTTCTTT.

The chain couples TRBV20-1 to TRBJ2-2; 11 nucleotides agree with TRBD2. Germline V gene sequence: CDR1 DFQATT, CDR2 SNEGSKA (reference sequence). CDR3 length: 16 amino acids. V shed 1 base and J 5 bases; nucleotides not matched to a gene: 6. The CDR3 DNA sequence: TGCAGTGCTAGAGGGCTAGCGGGAGGAGGAACCGGGGAGCTGTTTTTT. Its translation: CSARGLAGGGTGELFF.

This clonotype was observed a handful of times. The chain couples TRBV7-7 to TRBJ2-1; D tentatively fits TRBD1 or TRBD2 (6 bases each). V was trimmed by 5 bases and J by 3 bases, leaving 14 bases between them. Germline V gives CDR1 SSHAT, CDR2 FNYEAQ (reference sequence). This CDR3 contains 15 residues. CDR3 DNA: TGTGCCAGCAGCCCATGGGGGGCCGGCTACAATGAGCAGTTCTTC. Encoded protein: CASSPWGAGYNEQFF.

The rearrangement links TRBV6-5 to TRBJ2-2; 15 nucleotides align to TRBD2. The germline gives CDR1 MNHEY, CDR2 SVGAGI. Unmatched junction bases numbered 3, after V lost 4 bases and J lost 6 bases. CDR3 length: 16 amino acids. CDR3 nucleotides: TGTGCCAGCAGTTCGGGACTAGCGGGGGGTTCCGGGGAGCTGTTTTTT. Translating it yields CASSSGLAGGSGELFF.

Only a few counts were recorded for this clonotype. The chain has TRBV28 and TRBJ1-6, with D perhaps matching TRBD1 (6 bases). Per germline, CDR1 MDHEN and CDR2 SYDVKM. This CDR3 contains 15 residues. The V end was cut by 7 bases, the J end by 3 bases, with 13 bases between. Written as DNA, the CDR3 is TGTGCCAGCACCTCCCGGACAGTCTATAATTCACCCCTCCACTTT. Translating gives CASTSRTVYNSPLHF.

This clonotype occurred a few times. The chain couples TRBV11-2 to TRBJ2-4; D perhaps matches TRBD2 (5 bases). The CDR3 is 16 amino acids. V lost 5 bases to trimming and J lost 0 bases, with 14 bases between them. Germline values: CDR1 SGHAT, CDR2 FQNNGV. CDR3 region: CASSDRVGVAKNIQYF. Written as DNA, the CDR3 is TGTGCCAGCAGCGACCGGGTGGGAGTAGCCAAAAACATTCAGTACTTC.

The chain joins TRBV20-1 to TRBJ2-3; D is unresolved. The germline V gene has CDR1 DFQATT and CDR2 SNEGSKA (reference sequence). Trimming left V 6 bases short and J 2 bases short, with 12 bases between. The CDR3 has 13 amino acids. The CDR3 is CSALQGYTDTQYF. CDR3 coding DNA: TGCAGTGCCTTACAAGGCTACACAGATACGCAGTATTTT.

The chain couples TRBV18 to TRBJ2-3; D gene ambiguous. V was cut by 3 bases and J by 2 bases, with 9 bases left in between. The length of the CDR3 is 14 residues. Germline V gives CDR1 KGHSH, CDR2 LQKENI. The CDR3 loop is CASSPAADTDTQYF. CDR3 nucleotides: TGTGCCAGCTCACCGGCGGCAGACACAGATACGCAGTATTTT.

This rearrangement joins TRBV6-2 or TRBV6-3 to TRBJ2-7, with a possible D match to TRBD1 (5 bases). Germline CDR1 is MNHEY and CDR2 is SVGEGT. Trimming took 5 bases from V and 2 from J, leaving 13 bases between them. This CDR3 region has 14 residues. The CDR3: CASSRTSPAYEQYF. As DNA, the CDR3 is TGTGCCAGCAGTAGGACATCTCCGGCCTACGAGCAGTACTTC.

In its sample, this clonotype was seen a few times. The V and J genes are TRBV11-2 and TRBJ1-1; weak D call: TRBD1 (6 bases). Trimming removed 5 bases at V and 8 bases at J, with 12 bases between. Germline lookup yields CDR1 SGHAT and CDR2 FQNNGV. The CDR3 sequence is 12 residues long. The CDR3 loop reads CASSPQGGEAFF. CDR3 nucleotides: TGTGCCAGCAGCCCCCAAGGGGGGGAAGCTTTCTTT.

The CDR3 coding sequence is TGTGCCAGCAGCCCCGGGACTAGCGGGATGCCCGGGGAGCTGTTTTTT. It yields the protein CASSPGTSGMPGELFF. The rearrangement uses TRBV14 and TRBJ2-2; TRBD2 agrees at 13 bases. CDR3 size: 16 residues. Germline V gene sequence: CDR1 SGHDN, CDR2 FVKESK. Losses at the gene ends were 4 bases for V and 6 bases for J; bases not matched to a gene: 5.

The chain links TRBV25-1 to TRBJ2-1; 9 nucleotides agree with TRBD2. CDR3 length: 15 residues. J lost 7 bases, V lost 5 bases, and 9 bases had no gene match. Looked up from germline, CDR1 is MGHDK and CDR2 is SYGVNS. The CDR3 spells CASSSRGGLWNEQFF. The CDR3 DNA is TGTGCCAGCAGTTCGCGGGGGGGCCTATGGAATGAGCAGTTCTTC.

The chain employs TRBV3-1 and TRBJ2-3; 12 nucleotides line up with TRBD2. The V gene's germline CDR1 is LGHDT and CDR2 YNNKEL (reference sequence). The CDR3 sequence is 16 residues long. Trimming removed 1 base from V and 4 bases from J; junction bases left unmatched: 3. CDR3: CASSQASGGASDTQYF. As DNA, the CDR3 is TGTGCCAGCAGCCAAGCTAGCGGGGGGGCCTCAGATACGCAGTATTTT.